A single sample gave rise to the 22 T cell receptor beta chains below, sequenced in a study of blood T cell repertoires in COVID-19. Produced via immunoSEQ multiplex PCR; TCRdb's table is partial and in-frame only. The sample has about 38,000 clones; approximately 96% are singletons. Sample: peripheral blood. These TCRs come from a human donor with active COVID-19. The donor label of this sample is uncertain.

The V gene is TRBV18, the J gene TRBJ1-5, with 7 bases aligning to TRBD1. Trimming cost V 1 base and J 3 bases; bases outside gene matches: 3. The CDR3 sequence is 15 residues long. In germline, CDR1 is KGHSH, CDR2 LQKENI. The CDR3 spells CASSPLGTVNQPQHF. The CDR3 nucleotides are TGTGCCAGCTCACCACTCGGGACAGTCAATCAGCCCCAGCATTTT.

The J gene is TRBJ2-2, the V gene TRBV6-5, with 9 positions matching TRBD1. The CDR3 sequence is 16 residues long. Per germline, CDR1 MNHEY and CDR2 SVGAGI. V was clipped by 6 bases and J by 0 bases; unmatched bases: 5. The CDR3 nucleotides are TGTGCCAGCAGCTACGGGACAGGGCCGAACACCGGGGAGCTGTTTTTT. This translates into CASSYGTGPNTGELFF.

The chain recombines TRBV19 with TRBJ1-4; 7 nucleotides match TRBD1. J was trimmed by 3 bases and V by 6 bases; bases with no gene match: 7. Germline assignment: CDR1 LNHDA and CDR2 SQIVND (reference sequence). This CDR3 comprises 15 residues. The CDR3 DNA reads as TGTGCCAGTAGCTCAACAGGGGTCGCTAATGAAAAACTGTTTTTT. Protein: CASSSTGVANEKLFF.

CDR3 loop: CASSPPGQVIGYTF. The CDR3 nucleotides read TGCGCCAGCAGCCCACCGGGACAGGTTATTGGCTACACCTTC. The chain uses TRBV4-1 and TRBJ1-2, with 8 positions matching TRBD1. Germline loops: CDR1 MGHRA, CDR2 YSYEKL. Unmatched junction bases numbered 8, after V lost 4 bases and J lost 7 bases. This CDR3 has 14 residues.

V usage is TRBV11-2 and J usage is TRBJ1-2; D may be TRBD1 (5 bases). Germline V gene sequence: CDR1 SGHAT, CDR2 FQNNGV. The length of the CDR3 is 12 residues. Trimming stripped 5 bases from V and 4 bases from J, with 8 bases between. Here the CDR3 reads CASSPTGYGYTF. CDR3 in DNA: TGTGCCAGCAGCCCAACAGGCTATGGCTACACCTTC.

This chain uses TRBV6-5 with TRBJ1-2, with D possibly TRBD1 on 6 matching bases. This CDR3 contains 14 residues. With 10 bases removed from V and 8 bases from J, the gap between germline ends came to 23 bases. Germline V gives CDR1 MNHEY, CDR2 SVGAGI. In DNA, the CDR3 is TGTGCCATTGGGGGGGCTACAGAGGGGTCGGGCTACACCTTC. Translated, it gives CAIGGATEGSGYTF.

V is TRBV6-6 and J is TRBJ2-2, with 7 bases fitting TRBD1. The CDR3 totals 15 residues. J was trimmed by 0 bases and V by 8 bases; bases with no gene match: 6. The V gene's germline CDR1 is MNHNY and CDR2 SVGAGI (reference sequence). Here the CDR3 reads CASGDRDANTGELFF. The CDR3 bases are TGTGCCAGCGGCGACAGGGACGCGAACACCGGGGAGCTGTTTTTT.

Written as DNA, the CDR3 is TGTGCCAGCAGCTCACTAGCGGGAGTTGGAGATACGCAGTATTTT. It encodes CASSSLAGVGDTQYF. The chain is built from TRBV11-2 and TRBJ2-3; 11 bases are a match to TRBD2. This CDR3 has 15 residues. Per germline, CDR1 SGHAT and CDR2 FQNNGV. V shed 4 bases, J shed 5 bases, and the junction held 5 bases outside the gene matches.

The rearrangement links TRBV3-1 (or the pseudogene TRBV3-2) to TRBJ2-7; tentatively, D is TRBD1 (6 bases). V gave up 4 bases and J gave up 3 bases, with 7 bases separating them. Germline V gene data show CDR1 as LGHDT and CDR2 as YNNKEL (reference sequence). The CDR3 sequence is 12 residues long. The CDR3 nucleotides are TGTGCCAGCAGCCCGACAGGCTACGAGCAGTACTTC. Its protein product is CASSPTGYEQYF.

The sample holds one count of this clone. The gene calls are TRBV14 and TRBJ2-7; 8 positions agree with TRBD2. CDR3 length equals 16 residues. V lost 4 bases, J lost 0 bases, and 8 bases stayed unmatched. Germline V gene lookup returns CDR1 SGHDN and CDR2 FVKESK. The CDR3, as DNA: TGTGCCAGCAGCCCAGTAGGGACTAGGGTCTCCTACGAGCAGTACTTC. Residues: CASSPVGTRVSYEQYF.

This chain connects TRBV7-7 to TRBJ2-2, with 9 bases matching TRBD1. The CDR3 sequence is 15 residues long. Per germline, CDR1 SSHAT and CDR2 FNYEAQ (reference sequence). Trimming removed 6 bases from V and 2 bases from J; junction bases left unmatched: 4. Here the CDR3 DNA reads TGTGCCAGCAGTCGGGGACAGGGAAACACCGGGGAGCTGTTTTTT. Encoded protein: CASSRGQGNTGELFF.

This sequence joins TRBV6-6 and TRBJ1-5; TRBD1 matches 7 bases. Looked up from germline, CDR1 is MNHNY and CDR2 is SVGAGI (reference sequence). The CDR3 is made up of 16 amino acids. J lost 7 bases, V lost 4 bases, and 13 bases had no gene match. CDR3 in amino acids: CASSFLTGTWGQPQHF. The CDR3 DNA reads TGTGCCAGCAGTTTCCTGACAGGGACGTGGGGCCAGCCCCAGCATTTT.

CDR3 bases: TGTGCCAGCTCGCGGAACACCGGGGAGCTGTTTTTT. It encodes CASSRNTGELFF. J is TRBJ2-2 and V is TRBV18; D unclear. Germline V gene data show CDR1 as KGHSH and CDR2 as LQKENI. V lost 6 bases, J lost 1 base, and 3 bases lay in between. The CDR3 has 12 amino acids.

The CDR3, as DNA: TGTGCCACCAGCAGAGACGGACACTCGAACACTGAAGCTTTCTTT. Protein product: CATSRDGHSNTEAFF. The V and J genes are TRBV15 and TRBJ1-1; weak D call: TRBD1 (5 bases). V was trimmed by 0 bases and J by 1 base, leaving 9 bases between them. CDR3 length equals 15 residues. CDR1 and CDR2 from the germline V gene are LNHNV and YYDKDF (reference sequence).

This clone was detected only once. The chain uses TRBV9 and TRBJ2-1; 10 bases map to TRBD2. The CDR3 sequence is 15 residues long. Germline V gene data show CDR1 as SGDLS and CDR2 as YYNGEE. V lost 3 bases and J lost 3; bases outside the gene matches: 3. The CDR3 DNA reads as TGTGCCAGCAGCGATGGACTAGCGGACTACAATGAGCAGTTCTTC. This gives the protein CASSDGLADYNEQFF.

A note on this clone: One junction end disagrees with the germline gene, perhaps due to a read error. The chain is built from TRBV11-2 and TRBJ1-1; D might be TRBD1 (5 bases). The V gene's germline CDR1 is SGHAT and CDR2 FQNNGV. The CDR3 consists of 13 residues. CDR3 nucleotide sequence: TGTGCCAGCAGTTTAGCAGGGCCCACTGAAGCTTTCTTT. Translating gives CASSLAGPTEAFF.

DNA for the CDR3: TGTGCCAGCAGCCCCGGGGGAGTGGAGCAGTTCTTC. This sequence encodes CASSPGGVEQFF. The rearrangement joins TRBV25-1 to TRBJ2-1, with a possible D match to TRBD2 (6 bases). The V and J ends lost 6 bases and 10 bases respectively, with 13 bases between them. CDR3 size: 12 residues. CDR1 is MGHDK, CDR2 SYGVNS, per germline. The whole variable domain, filled in from reference TRBV25-1 and TRBJ2-1, reads EADIYQTPRYLVIGTGKKITLECSQTMGHDKMYWYQQDPGMELHLIHYSYGVNSTEKGDLSSESTVSRIRTEHFPLTLESARPSHTSQYLCASSPGGVEQFFGPGTRLTVL.

The chain is built from TRBV9 and TRBJ2-1; D is possibly TRBD1 (6 bases). This CDR3 is built from 18 residues. The germline V gene has CDR1 SGDLS and CDR2 YYNGEE. Trimming left V 0 bases short and J 4 bases short, with 20 bases between. DNA of the CDR3: TGTGCCAGCAGCGTAGGGAGAACAGGGCACACCAAATACAATGAGCAGTTCTTC. It encodes CASSVGRTGHTKYNEQFF.

V is TRBV9 and J is TRBJ2-2; 7 positions match TRBD2. CDR3 length: 15 residues. CDR1 and CDR2 from the germline V gene are SGDLS and YYNGEE. Trimming at V came to 10 bases and at J to 0 bases, leaving 9 bases not matched to a gene. The CDR3: CASTKGLTNTGELFF. Written as DNA, the CDR3 is TGTGCCTCTACCAAGGGACTAACGAACACCGGGGAGCTGTTTTTT.

The chain links TRBV20-1 to TRBJ2-7; D is possibly TRBD1 (6 bases). The V gene's germline CDR1 is DFQATT and CDR2 SNEGSKA (reference sequence). This CDR3 spans 12 amino acids. Trimming took 3 bases from V and 4 from J, leaving 10 bases between them. The CDR3 region is CSASRDTYEQYF. Here the CDR3 DNA reads TGCAGTGCTAGTAGGGACACATACGAGCAGTACTTC.

This sequence joins TRBV6-2 or TRBV6-3 and TRBJ1-5, with unresolved D. Germline CDR1 reads MNHEY; CDR2 reads SVGEGT. Trimming cost V 2 bases and J 0 bases, with 14 bases left between them. This CDR3 comprises 17 residues. The CDR3 region is CASSYGRATNSNQPQHF. The DNA for the CDR3 is TGTGCCAGCAGTTACGGGAGGGCTACTAATAGCAATCAGCCCCAGCATTTT.

CDR3 coding DNA: TGCGCCAGCAGCTCGGGACAGGGAGCGAACACCGGGGAGCTGTTTTTT. Protein sequence: CASSSGQGANTGELFF. This chain links TRBV5-1 with TRBJ2-2, with 9 positions matching TRBD1. The CDR3 is made up of 16 amino acids. The junction had 3 bases not matched to a gene; V was cut back by 3 bases and J by 0 bases. CDR1 is SGHRS, CDR2 YFSETQ, per germline.